Listed below are T cell receptor beta chains from one sample, sequenced in a study of blood T cells in healthy people across ages. TCRdb ran MiXCR on the 5' RACE reads and lists one entry per CDR3 protein. The sample lists hundreds of thousands of distinct CDR3 sequences, about 30% occurring once. Sequencing input: blood. These receptors were taken from an elderly woman in good health. Each CDR3 is given with its conserved first and last residue. A D gene is named only where the DNA matches it firmly. A clone size is listed for some rows: how often the clone was seen (once, few, many), or a class if it is expanded.

clone_size	d_call	j_call	v_call	cdr3_aa	cdr3_nt
many	.	TRBJ1-2	TRBV6-2/TRBV6-3	CASRPVGSGDYGYTF	TGTGCCAGCAGACCCGTCGGTAGCGGGGACTATGGCTACACCTTC
many	TRBD1	TRBJ1-1	TRBV10-3	CAISGHSTGGTEAFF	TGTGCCATCAGTGGACACTCCACAGGGGGCACTGAAGCTTTCTTT
many	.	TRBJ2-5	TRBV4-3	CASSQDAVRTRETQYF	TGCGCCAGCAGCCAAGATGCGGTTCGGACTCGGGAGACCCAGTACTTC
many	.	TRBJ1-2	TRBV5-6	CASSWSVGGANGYTF	TGTGCCAGCAGCTGGAGTGTCGGGGGCGCTAATGGCTACACCTTC
many	.	TRBJ2-3	TRBV7-7	CASSSFPGASTDTQYF	TGTGCCAGCAGCTCGTTCCCGGGAGCTAGCACAGATACGCAGTATTTT
few	TRBD1	TRBJ1-3	TRBV10-3	CAISPSTGSSGNTIYF	TGTGCCATCAGCCCCTCGACAGGGAGCTCTGGAAACACCATATATTTT
.	.	TRBJ2-7	TRBV7-8	CASSLGRVGVNEQYF	TGTGCCAGCAGCTTAGGCAGGGTCGGGGTGAATGAGCAGTACTTC
few	.	TRBJ2-3	TRBV19	CASSPGFGTDTQYF	TGTGCCAGTAGCCCAGGGTTTGGCACAGATACGCAGTATTTT
many	.	TRBJ2-1	TRBV29-1	CSVEGVYNEQFF	TGCAGCGTTGAAGGAGTTTACAATGAGCAGTTCTTC
.	TRBD2	TRBJ2-3	TRBV7-2	CASSDPRGPAGFTQYF	TGTGCCAGCAGCGACCCCCGTGGGCCAGCGGGGTTTACGCAGTATTTT
many	TRBD2	TRBJ2-4	TRBV7-2	CASSFGRGVAKNIQYF	TGTGCCAGCAGCTTTGGGCGGGGGGTAGCCAAAAACATTCAGTACTTC
.	.	TRBJ2-2	TRBV12-3/TRBV12-4	CASRTGTGELFF	TGTGCCAGCAGAACAGGAACCGGGGAGCTGTTTTTT
.	TRBD1	TRBJ1-6	TRBV12-5	CASGSGQGRSYNSPLHF	TGTGCTAGTGGTTCTGGACAGGGCCGCTCCTATAATTCACCCCTCCACTTT
.	.	TRBJ1-6	TRBV2	CAIGADHNSPLHF	TGTGCCATCGGGGCAGACCATAATTCACCCCTCCACTTT
.	TRBD2	TRBJ2-1	TRBV5-1	CASSPPRTAGDNEQFF	TGCGCCAGCAGCCCCCCCCGGACCGCGGGGGACAATGAGCAGTTCTTC
.	.	TRBJ2-1	TRBV5-1	CASSQSPGLQRNEQFF	TGCGCCAGCAGCCAAAGCCCGGGCCTACAAAGGAATGAGCAGTTCTTC
few	.	TRBJ2-5	TRBV3-1	CTSSQGPTSTRNQYF	TGTACCAGCAGCCAAGGGCCAACTAGTACGAGGAACCAGTACTTC
.	.	TRBJ1-1	TRBV9	CASSVDPGRVTEAFF	TGTGCCAGCAGCGTAGACCCAGGGAGGGTCACTGAAGCTTTCTTT
.	TRBD2	TRBJ2-7	TRBV20-1	CSAPNSVAGSYEQYF	TGCAGTGCTCCGAACTCGGTAGCGGGATCCTACGAGCAGTACTTC
once	.	TRBJ2-3	TRBV10-3	CAIWCDSFRPEGTDTQYF	TGTGCCATCTGGTGCGACAGTTTCAGGCCCGAAGGCACAGATACGCAGTATTTT
few	.	TRBJ1-2	TRBV6-1	CASSVRLGGYTF	TGTGCCAGCAGTGTCAGGTTAGGTGGCTACACCTTC
.	.	TRBJ2-3	TRBV5-1	CASSPGQGGSHADTQYF	TGCGCCAGCAGCCCAGGACAGGGAGGGTCACACGCAGATACGCAGTATTTT
.	.	TRBJ1-3	TRBV4-1	CASSHIGGSGNTIYF	TGCGCCAGCAGCCACATAGGAGGCTCTGGAAACACCATATATTTT
.	.	TRBJ1-2	TRBV7-2	CASSPQSGFTYGYTF	TGTGCCAGCAGCCCGCAATCAGGGTTTACCTATGGCTACACCTTC
few	.	TRBJ1-2	TRBV5-6	CASSRDARGYTF	TGTGCCAGCAGCAGGGACGCGAGGGGCTACACCTTC
.	TRBD2	TRBJ2-3	TRBV4-3	CASSQGGGLAGSADTQYF	TGCGCCAGCAGCCAAGGGGGGGGACTAGCGGGGTCAGCAGATACGCAGTATTTT
few	.	TRBJ1-5	TRBV6-1	CASSTDPGVNQPQHF	TGTGCCAGCAGTACGGATCCGGGGGTCAATCAGCCCCAGCATTTT
.	.	TRBJ2-7	TRBV27	CTSSLSTAGNYEQYF	TGTACCAGCAGTTTATCCACCGCGGGTAACTACGAGCAGTACTTC
many	.	TRBJ1-2	TRBV7-2	CASSLTSNYGYTF	TGTGCCAGCAGCTTAACCTCTAACTATGGCTACACCTTC
many	.	TRBJ1-4	TRBV12-3/TRBV12-4	CASSLIKGDEKLFF	TGTGCCAGCAGTTTAATAAAAGGGGATGAAAAACTGTTTTTT
.	.	TRBJ2-3	TRBV12-3/TRBV12-4	CASSLVAADAQYF	TGTGCCAGCAGTTTAGTCGCGGCAGATGCGCAGTATTTT
many	TRBD1	TRBJ1-5	TRBV30	CAWSSGQGQAQHF	TGTGCCTGGAGTTCCGGACAGGGTCAAGCCCAGCATTTT